What follows are 10 T cell receptor beta chains derived from one specimen sequenced in a study of blood T cell repertoires in COVID-19. Sequencing was performed with immunoSEQ multiplex PCR; in TCRdb, only in-frame clones are kept and a portion is missing. The data hold around 300,000 clones, with around 87% observed a single time. The material sequenced was peripheral blood. All receptors come from a man aged 50-60 years with active or convalescent COVID-19.

The rearrangement links TRBV7-9 to TRBJ1-2, with 9 bases lining up with TRBD1. The CDR3 has 15 residues. Trimming at V came to 5 bases and at J to 0 bases, leaving 4 bases not matched to a gene. Germline V gene data show CDR1 as SEHNR and CDR2 as FQNEAQ (reference sequence). In DNA form, the CDR3 reads TGTGCCAGCAGCGTAACAGGGGGCCCTAACTATGGCTACACCTTC. Amino acids: CASSVTGGPNYGYTF.

This chain links TRBV28 with TRBJ2-5; 8 positions agree with TRBD2. Germline V lookup: CDR1 MDHEN, CDR2 SYDVKM. The V segment lost 5 bases and the J segment 6 bases; nucleotides outside the gene matches: 5. This CDR3 comprises 13 residues. CDR3 coding DNA: TGTGCCAGCAGTCAAGCGGGAGTAAAGACCCAGTACTTC. As protein: CASSQAGVKTQYF.

The chain combines TRBV19 with TRBJ2-3, with 13 positions matching TRBD2. This CDR3 has 15 amino acids. Germline CDR1 is LNHDA and CDR2 is SQIVND (reference sequence). After removal of 5 bases from V and 3 bases from J, the junction contained 2 bases not matched to a gene. The CDR3 bases are TGTGCCAGTAGTCCACTAGCGGGAGGGACAGATACGCAGTATTTT. It is translated as CASSPLAGGTDTQYF.

The V gene is TRBV28, the J gene TRBJ2-5, with TRBD2 matching 15 bases. This CDR3 has 23 amino acids. The V segment lost 4 bases and the J segment 5 bases; nucleotides outside the gene matches: 26. The germline V gene encodes CDR1 MDHEN and CDR2 SYDVKM. Here the CDR3 reads CASSSNKRAGTSGRMGKVETQYF. The CDR3 DNA reads TGTGCCAGCAGTTCAAACAAACGAGCCGGGACTAGCGGGAGGATGGGCAAGGTTGAGACCCAGTACTTC.

The V and J genes are TRBV19 and TRBJ2-2; D ambiguous. The CDR3 has 15 residues. The V and J ends lost 5 bases and 2 bases respectively, with 12 bases between them. Looked up from germline, CDR1 is LNHDA and CDR2 is SQIVND (reference sequence). This CDR3 is CASSLFWANTGELFF. CDR3 DNA: TGTGCCAGTAGTCTCTTCTGGGCTAACACCGGGGAGCTGTTTTTT.

This chain links TRBV3-1 (or the pseudogene TRBV3-2) with TRBJ1-4; no definite D call. Trimming removed 1 base from V and 5 bases from J, with 11 bases in between. This CDR3 comprises 15 residues. Germline CDR1 reads LGHDT; CDR2 reads YNNKEL (reference sequence). CDR3 loop: CASSQVSGGNEKLFF. The CDR3 DNA reads as TGTGCCAGCAGCCAAGTTTCGGGTGGGAATGAAAAACTGTTTTTT.

This clone was observed a handful of times. The chain joins TRBV7-3 to TRBJ1-2; 7 bases line up with TRBD1. V trimming: 0 bases; J trimming: 7 bases; junction bases outside the gene matches: 8. The V gene's germline CDR1 is SGHTA and CDR2 FQGTGA. This CDR3 is 15 amino acids long. The CDR3 nucleotides read TGTGCCAGCAGCTTAACAGGGGGCGCTTACTCTGGCTACACCTTC. Encoded protein: CASSLTGGAYSGYTF.

The chain joins TRBV2 to TRBJ2-7; 9 positions agree with TRBD1. The V gene end was trimmed by 8 bases and the J gene end by 3 bases; junction bases not matched to a gene: 5. This CDR3 has 13 amino acids. CDR1 SNHLY and CDR2 FYNNEI come from the germline V gene. CDR3 region: CASGTGQGYEQYF. Here the CDR3 DNA reads TGTGCCAGCGGGACGGGACAGGGCTACGAGCAGTACTTC.

The chain links TRBV19 to TRBJ1-1; D is undetermined. The length of the CDR3 is 15 residues. Trimming removed 8 bases from V and 0 bases from J, with 16 bases in between. Germline loops: CDR1 LNHDA, CDR2 SQIVND (reference sequence). The CDR3 loop reads CASCGPERMNTEAFF. DNA for the CDR3: TGTGCCAGTTGTGGGCCAGAGAGAATGAACACTGAAGCTTTCTTT.

This clone was found a few times. This chain connects TRBV28 to TRBJ1-4; D perhaps matches TRBD1 (5 bases). The CDR3 covers 15 residues. Trimming took off 1 base at V and 8 bases at J, with 14 bases between the two ends. Germline-derived CDR1 and CDR2 are MDHEN and SYDVKM. The CDR3 sequence is CASSLSPGMGEKLFF. CDR3 nucleotides: TGTGCCAGCAGTTTATCCCCAGGGATGGGCGAAAAACTGTTTTTT.